These 14 T cell receptor beta chains originate from one sample sequenced in a study of T cells expressing NK-cell markers. TCRdb reanalyzed the 5' RACE reads and collapses them to one entry per CDR3 protein, without DNA. This listing includes about 550,000 distinct CDR3 sequences. The specimen was blood T cells: a sorted CD56 or NKG2C T cell subset, CD4+ or CD8+ T cells, or bulk PBMC T cells (not recorded which). All receptors derive from a man in his late teens or twenties in good health.

Here the CDR3 reads CASSQDDGSRGETEAFF. The chain employs TRBV4-1 and TRBJ1-1; the TRBD1 assignment by TCRdb is unverifiable without DNA. The CDR3 is 17 residues long. The germline V gene has CDR1 MGHRA and CDR2 YSYEKL.

V is TRBV6-5 and J is TRBJ2-7; absent DNA, TCRdb's TRBD2 call cannot be checked. Germline V CDR1 and CDR2: MNHEY, SVGAGI. The CDR3 has 15 amino acids. The CDR3 region is CASSLAGRSAYEQYF.

The chain recombines TRBV7-9 with TRBJ2-7; TCRdb's assignment of TRBD2 cannot be checked, as there is no DNA. The CDR3 is made up of 12 amino acids. Germline assignment: CDR1 SEHNR and CDR2 FQNEAQ (reference sequence). This CDR3 is CASGREGLEQYF. Full variable domain (outside the CDR3, taken from reference TRBV7-9 and TRBJ2-7): DTGVSQNPRHKITKRGQNVTFRCDPISEHNRLYWYRQTLGQGPEFLTYFQNEAQLEKSRLLSDRFSAERPKGSFSTLEIQRTEQGDSAMYLCASGREGLEQYFGPGTRLTVT.

J is TRBJ2-7 and V is TRBV24-1; TCRdb gives TRBD2 as the D gene, but with no DNA this cannot be confirmed. Germline V lookup: CDR1 KGHDR, CDR2 SFDVKD. CDR3 length: 16 amino acids. The CDR3 reads CATSDSRLAGVYEQYF.

The chain carries TRBV6-1 and TRBJ1-1. The CDR3 spans 14 residues. Germline values: CDR1 MNHNS, CDR2 SASEGT. CDR3 amino acids: CASSPHVMNTEAFF.

This sequence joins TRBV25-1 and TRBJ2-2; TCRdb proposes TRBD2, but this gene call is untestable without DNA. From germline, CDR1 is MGHDK and CDR2 SYGVNS. The length of the CDR3 is 18 residues. This chain's CDR3 is CASSESQSSGSWTGELFF.

The CDR3 reads CASNSGGEVGHEQFF. The genes are TRBV12-3 or TRBV12-4 and TRBJ2-1; TCRdb's D gene call, TRBD2, goes unchecked for lack of DNA. The CDR3 consists of 15 residues.

The chain carries TRBV12-3 or TRBV12-4 and TRBJ2-5; TCRdb picks TRBD1, but there is no DNA to check that call. The CDR3 has 14 residues. CDR3 in amino acids: CASSLNLDRGTQYF.

The rearrangement uses TRBV6-5 and TRBJ2-7; TCRdb reports TRBD2, a call that lacks DNA to check it against. CDR1 is MNHEY, CDR2 SVGAGI, per germline. The CDR3 totals 16 residues. The CDR3 region is CASSYALAGVFIEQYF.

The J gene is TRBJ2-7, the V gene TRBV6-6; TCRdb's D call, TRBD1, is unchecked because there is no DNA. The CDR3 has 13 residues. Germline values: CDR1 MNHNY, CDR2 SVGAGI (reference sequence). The CDR3 sequence: CASSGARVGEQYF.

The chain is built from TRBV28 and TRBJ2-6; TCRdb indicates TRBD1, and absent DNA this call remains unverified. CDR1 is MDHEN, CDR2 SYDVKM, per germline. The CDR3 loop spans 16 amino acids. CDR3 in amino acids: CASSRPGESGANVLTF.

The chain links TRBV27 to TRBJ2-2; TCRdb's D call of TRBD2 is untestable without DNA. CDR3 size: 17 residues. CDR1 and CDR2 from the germline V gene are MNHEY and SMNVEV (reference sequence). The CDR3 sequence: CASSSEYLRASTGELFF.

This chain connects TRBV11-2 to TRBJ2-1; absent DNA, TCRdb's TRBD1 call cannot be checked. The CDR3 is 12 residues long. Germline lookup yields CDR1 SGHAT and CDR2 FQNNGV. CDR3 loop: CASSPGQTEQFF.

The chain is built from TRBV4-3 and TRBJ1-1. This CDR3 region has 15 residues. CDR1 and CDR2 from the germline V gene are LGHNA and YSLEER. The CDR3 protein is CASSQVGGVDTEAFF.